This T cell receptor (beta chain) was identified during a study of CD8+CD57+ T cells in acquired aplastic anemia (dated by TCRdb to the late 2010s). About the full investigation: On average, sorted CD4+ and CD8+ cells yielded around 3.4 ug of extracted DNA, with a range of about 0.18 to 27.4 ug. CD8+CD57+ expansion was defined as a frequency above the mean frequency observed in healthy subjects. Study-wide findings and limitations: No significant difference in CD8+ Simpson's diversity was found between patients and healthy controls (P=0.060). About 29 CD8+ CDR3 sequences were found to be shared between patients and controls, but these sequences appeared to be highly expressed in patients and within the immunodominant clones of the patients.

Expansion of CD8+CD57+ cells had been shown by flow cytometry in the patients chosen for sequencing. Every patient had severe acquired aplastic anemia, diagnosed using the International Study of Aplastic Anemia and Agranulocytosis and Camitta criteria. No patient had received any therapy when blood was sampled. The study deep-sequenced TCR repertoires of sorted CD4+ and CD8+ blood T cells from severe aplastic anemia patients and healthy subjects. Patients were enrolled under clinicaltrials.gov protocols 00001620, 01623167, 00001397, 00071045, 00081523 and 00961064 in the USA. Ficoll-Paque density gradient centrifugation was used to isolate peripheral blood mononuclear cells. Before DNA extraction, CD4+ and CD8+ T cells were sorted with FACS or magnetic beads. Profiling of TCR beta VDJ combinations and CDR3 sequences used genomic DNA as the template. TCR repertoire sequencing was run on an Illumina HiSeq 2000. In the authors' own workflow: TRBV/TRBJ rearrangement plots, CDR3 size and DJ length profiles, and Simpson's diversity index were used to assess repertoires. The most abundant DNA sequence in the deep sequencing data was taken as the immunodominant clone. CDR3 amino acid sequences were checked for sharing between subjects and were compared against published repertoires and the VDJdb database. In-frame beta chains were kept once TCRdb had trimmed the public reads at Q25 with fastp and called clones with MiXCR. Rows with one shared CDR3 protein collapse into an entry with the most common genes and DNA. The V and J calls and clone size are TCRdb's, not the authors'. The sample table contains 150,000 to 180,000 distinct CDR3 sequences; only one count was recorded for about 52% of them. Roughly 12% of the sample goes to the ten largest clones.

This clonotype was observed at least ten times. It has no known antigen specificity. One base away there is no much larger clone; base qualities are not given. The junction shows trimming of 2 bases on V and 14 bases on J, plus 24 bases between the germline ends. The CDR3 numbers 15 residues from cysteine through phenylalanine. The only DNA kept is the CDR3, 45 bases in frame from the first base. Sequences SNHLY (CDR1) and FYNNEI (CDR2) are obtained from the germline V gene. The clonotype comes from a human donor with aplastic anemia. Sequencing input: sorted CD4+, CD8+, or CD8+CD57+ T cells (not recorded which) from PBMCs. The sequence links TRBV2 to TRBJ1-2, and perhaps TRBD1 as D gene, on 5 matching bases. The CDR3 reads CASSETRDPLLAWTF. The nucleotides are TGTGCCAGCAGTGAAACCAGGGATCCCCTACTTGCGTGGACCTTC.